Listed here are 4 T cell receptor beta chains from one sample, sequenced in a study of Ad26.COV2.S vaccination and SARS-CoV-2 variants. Measured with immunoSEQ multiplex PCR; TCRdb has only the in-frame clones, and not every one. The sample shows approximately 240,000 clones, 88% of them seen only once. Regarding treatment: approximately 18 received Ad26.COV2.S at low or high dose, single or two shots; 5 received placebo; per-sample allocation not given. At day 63 after the first vaccine or placebo injection, samples were drawn. The source was peripheral blood, collected in a trial of Ad26.COV2.S vaccine versus placebo. Receptors originate from a person between 18 and 60 years old who received the Ad26.COV2.S COVID-19 vaccine or a placebo.

Only one count was recorded for this clone. The V gene is TRBV10-3, the J gene TRBJ1-3; TRBD1 matches at 7 bases. The germline V gene encodes CDR1 ENHRY and CDR2 SYGVKD. The CDR3 totals 16 residues. V lost 5 bases and J lost 4; bases outside the gene matches: 11. The DNA of the CDR3 is TGTGCCATCAGTCAGGCGACAGGGTTTGCGGGAAACACCATATATTTT. As protein: CAISQATGFAGNTIYF.

V and J are TRBV19 and TRBJ1-4; D uncertain. CDR3 size: 14 residues. CDR1 and CDR2 (germline): LNHDA, SQIVND (reference sequence). V was trimmed by 2 bases and J by 8 bases, leaving 12 bases between them. In nucleotides, the CDR3 is TGTGCCAGTAGTATACTTACCGCCCGCGAAAAACTGTTTTTT. It specifies CASSILTAREKLFF.

This clone occurred a few times. This chain's CDR3 is CASSKNTEAFF. The DNA for the CDR3 is TGTGCCAGCAGCAAGAACACTGAAGCTTTCTTT. The V gene is TRBV12-3 or TRBV12-4, the J gene TRBJ1-1, with unresolved D. The CDR3 loop spans 11 amino acids. Trimming took 6 bases from V and 1 from J, leaving 3 bases between them.

This clone was observed a few times. The V gene is TRBV30, the J gene TRBJ2-2; tentatively, D is TRBD1 (5 bases). The CDR3 loop spans 14 amino acids. Germline V lookup: CDR1 GTSNPN, CDR2 SVGIG (reference sequence). Trimming left V 4 bases short and J 6 bases short, with 15 bases between. The CDR3, as DNA: TGTGCCTGGATGGAAAACAGGTACCCCGGGGAGCTGTTTTTT. Translating it yields CAWMENRYPGELFF.